The next 6 T cell receptor beta chains were all read from a single sample in a study of T-cell reconstitution after alpha-beta-depleted transplantation in children. Molecular barcoding with unique molecular identifiers was used for the TCRbeta library. TCRdb re-called the PCR reads through MiXCR, storing one row per CDR3 protein. The data hold about 540,000 distinct CDR3 sequences, with 15% to 20% observed a single time. The sequences come from PBMCs from the stem cell graft donor, collected from the stem cell graft. The receptors shown here come from a human donor who donated a stem cell graft to a child with acute lymphoblastic leukemia.

Note on this clonotype: The junction and the germline gene differ at one end; a read error may be behind it. V gene TRBV4-1 combines with J gene TRBJ2-1, with D perhaps matching TRBD1 or TRBD2 (5 bases each). CDR1 and CDR2 from the germline V gene are MGHRA and YSYEKL. The CDR3 consists of 18 residues. The CDR3 loop is CASSPRLILGPGYIEQFF. The CDR3 region has the DNA TGCGCCAGCAGCCCTCGGCTTATCTTGGGGCCGGGGTACATTGAGCAGTTCTTC.

The genes are TRBV13 and TRBJ2-1; TRBD2 might be the D (5 bases). Germline V CDR1 and CDR2: PRHDT, FYEKMQ (reference sequence). CDR3 length equals 13 residues. V lost 5 bases and J 9 bases, leaving 14 bases between the germline ends. The CDR3 loop reads CASSPPTSFEQFF. DNA for the CDR3: TGTGCCAGCAGCCCACCTACTAGTTTTGAGCAGTTCTTC. The entire variable domain, with the rest obtained from reference TRBV13 and TRBJ2-1, is as follows: AAGVIQSPRHLIKEKRETATLKCYPIPRHDTVYWYQQGPGQDPQFLISFYEKMQSDKGSIPDRFSAQQFSDYHSELNMSSLELGDSALYFCASSPPTSFEQFFGPGTRLTVL.

This clonotype was seen a few times. V is TRBV3-1 and J is TRBJ2-3; TRBD1 matches 7 bases. Germline trimming cut 1 base from V and 2 bases from J; bases unmatched to any gene: 3. There are 15 residues in the CDR3. Germline V gene data show CDR1 as LGHDT and CDR2 as YNNKEL (reference sequence). The CDR3 region has the DNA TGTGCCAGCAGCCAAGCAGGGGGAGTCACAGATACGCAGTATTTT. Translating gives CASSQAGGVTDTQYF.

In its sample, this clonotype was seen a few times. The chain recombines TRBV4-1 with TRBJ2-1, with 8 bases matching TRBD2. Trimming took 0 bases from V and 5 from J; bases not matched to a gene: 9. This CDR3 spans 17 amino acids. The germline V gene encodes CDR1 MGHRA and CDR2 YSYEKL. The CDR3 is CASSQEGSAGVNNEQFF. The CDR3 nucleotides read TGCGCCAGCAGCCAAGAAGGATCAGCGGGGGTTAACAATGAGCAGTTCTTC.

This clonotype was counted a few times. The rearrangement uses TRBV7-2 and TRBJ2-7; possibly TRBD2 for D (6 bases). With 1 base removed from V and 3 bases from J, the gap between germline ends came to 19 bases. This CDR3 is 17 amino acids long. Germline V gives CDR1 SGHTA, CDR2 FQGNSA. The DNA of the CDR3 is TGTGCCAGCAGCTTAGGGCAGGTCGGGAGATCGGTCTACGAGCAGTACTTC. It specifies CASSLGQVGRSVYEQYF.

This clonotype was observed a handful of times. This rearrangement joins TRBV29-1 to TRBJ2-1; 9 positions match TRBD1. From germline, CDR1 is SQVTM and CDR2 ANQGSEA. This CDR3 spans 17 amino acids. This CDR3 reads CGVVGQGHSNRGLEQFF. Written as DNA, the CDR3 is TGCGGAGTGGTGGGACAGGGCCATAGCAACCGGGGCCTTGAGCAGTTCTTC.